This entry concerns a single T cell receptor beta chain. A few counts support this clonotype. Its cognate antigen has yet to be identified. No base quality information exists; no much larger clone differs at one position. This sample was included in a study of CD8 T cells in ankylosing spondylitis (TCRdb year 2017). Study-wide context: The study set out to find disease-linked TCR variants by profiling T cell receptor beta repertoires in ankylosing spondylitis patients and healthy donors. The full study cohort was made up of about 24 ankylosing spondylitis patients and 95 to 130 healthy donors. Peripheral blood was sampled, and synovial fluid was additionally collected from ankylosing spondylitis patients.

Here is what the overall study found, with its caveats: Some motif variants had previously been reported in the synovial fluid and blood of reactive arthritis patients, which suggests shared mechanisms of disease initiation. A TCR beta motif made up of eight or nine highly homologous amino acid variants appeared to be characteristic of blood from ankylosing spondylitis patients. The disease-linked clones were reported as significantly enriched in matched synovial fluid samples from ankylosing spondylitis patients. In peripheral blood, the disease-linked clones were found at relatively low frequencies and had a CD8+ phenotype.

TCRdb lists the instrument as Illumina HiSeq 2500. TCR beta libraries were prepared by quantitative 5'-RACE with molecular barcodes. Turning to the authors' computational methods: To identify disease-linked TCR variants, a new computational method was used, one built on a probabilistic model of VDJ rearrangement. The public reads were reprocessed in TCRdb via fastp at Q25 and MiXCR, keeping in-frame beta chains. CDR3 protein duplicates are merged, each entry listing the most common genes and DNA. In this record, the V and J calls reflect TCRdb's handling and not the investigators' own analysis. Counted in this sample were some 840,000 distinct CDR3 sequences; 12% of them appeared once. The ten largest clonotypes hold around 0.51% of the sample. Sequences were obtained from blood, either unsorted or a sorted T cell fraction (not recorded which). This sequence originates from a male donor with ankylosing spondylitis.

The sequence in DNA is TGCAGCGCCCCGGGACTAGCGGGGGTCGGCGATACGCAGTATTTT. Its coded protein is CSAPGLAGVGDTQYF. The V and J genes are TRBV29-1 and TRBJ2-3, and 14 junction bases match TRBD2. Reading from cysteine to phenylalanine, the CDR3 counts 15 amino acids. The DNA shown is the 45-base CDR3, in frame from base 1. Trimmed from V: 7 bases; trimmed from J: 6 bases; junction bases lacking a gene match: 9. CDR1 and CDR2 were assigned from the germline V gene as SQVTM and ANQGSEA.